Below, one TCR beta chain is given with its context. This sample was included in a study of blood T cell repertoires in COVID-19. Background on the study: PBMCs, B-cell-depleted T cells, or T cells were the source of the cDNA or gDNA that made up the material.

In the original workflow: Reference gene primers were amplified, and this amplification served to estimate nucleated cell counts. Using immunoSEQ multiplex PCR, the repertoire was profiled, and TCRdb retains in-frame clones only, with some absent. That table gives V, J and clone size, and the DNA gave D and trimming. This table has approximately 240,000 clones, approximately 80% appearing once. Germline CDR1 reads SGHVS; CDR2 reads FNYEAQ. V was trimmed by 1 base and J by 4 bases, leaving 23 bases between them. The CDR3 has 20 amino acids. Specimen: peripheral blood. The receptor's source is a woman between 35 and 50 years old who had recovered from COVID-19. The chain joins TRBV7-6 to TRBJ2-6; D is possibly TRBD1 (5 bases). This chain's CDR3 is CASSLVYAGRPGLGANVLTF. CDR3 DNA: TGTGCCAGCAGCTTAGTTTATGCAGGGCGTCCTGGTTTAGGGGCCAACGTCCTGACTTTC.